What follows is one T cell receptor beta chain and its context. What it binds is unknown. Original methodology: Owing to the provision of junction-only sequences devoid of quality scores by immunoSEQ, filtering differed. The protocol was immunoSEQ multiplex PCR, while the TCRdb copy is restricted to in-frame clones and leaves out a portion. The DNA was the basis for D and trimming; V, J and clone size are from that table. The sample records around 2.3 million clones, more than 90% being singletons. Free of recent acute infections or vaccinations, the donors were healthy HIV-negative adults. This entry is derived from a study of shared clonotypes between healthy human individuals. Regarding the study as a whole: The study generally estimated greater richness for naive than memory subsets. Some naive CD4 clonotypes, around 4.9%, turned up in common across several donors.

CDR3 size: 16 residues. Germline V gene sequence: CDR1 MNHNY, CDR2 SVGAGI (reference sequence). Trimming removed 2 bases at V and 6 bases at J, with 14 bases between. The chain is built from TRBV6-6 and TRBJ1-6; D is ambiguous. Sequenced input: naive CD4+ T cells sorted from blood. Specified subset: CD45RA+ positively selected. The TCR comes from a man aged 18 to 30 in good health. The CDR3 region is CASSYEGGMGNSPLHF. The CDR3 coding sequence is TGTGCCAGCAGTTACGAAGGAGGGATGGGTAATTCACCCCTCCACTTT.